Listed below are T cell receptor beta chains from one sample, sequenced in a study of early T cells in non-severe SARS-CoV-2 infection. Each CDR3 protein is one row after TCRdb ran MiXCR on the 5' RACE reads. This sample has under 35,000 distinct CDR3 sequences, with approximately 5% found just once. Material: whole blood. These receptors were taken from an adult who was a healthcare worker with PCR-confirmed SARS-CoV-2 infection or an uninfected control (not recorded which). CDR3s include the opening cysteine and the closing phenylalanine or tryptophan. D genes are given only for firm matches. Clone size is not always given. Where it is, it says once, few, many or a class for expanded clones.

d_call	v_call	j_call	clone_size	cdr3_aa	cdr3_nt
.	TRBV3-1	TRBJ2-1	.	CASSQVERAGDNEQFF	TGTGCCAGCAGCCAAGTGGAGCGGGCAGGTGACAATGAGCAGTTCTTC
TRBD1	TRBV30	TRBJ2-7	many	CAWSVQGYEQYF	TGTGCCTGGAGTGTACAGGGGTACGAGCAGTACTTC
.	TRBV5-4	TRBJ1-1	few	CASSLRSTEAFF	TGTGCCAGCAGCTTGAGATCGACTGAAGCTTTCTTT
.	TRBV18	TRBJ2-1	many	CASSPGGSYNEQFF	TGTGCCAGCTCACCAGGGGGATCCTACAATGAGCAGTTCTTC
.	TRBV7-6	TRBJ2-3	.	CASSSVEPGLRVDTQYF	TGTGCCAGCAGCTCCGTCGAACCGGGCCTAAGGGTAGATACGCAGTATTTT
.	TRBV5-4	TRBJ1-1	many	CASSLLAGVNTEAFF	TGTGCCAGCAGCTTGTTGGCGGGTGTGAACACTGAAGCTTTCTTT
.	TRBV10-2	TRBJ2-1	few	CASSDRGKGNEQFF	TGCGCCAGCAGTGATCGGGGGAAGGGGAATGAGCAGTTCTTC
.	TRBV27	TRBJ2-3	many	CASSLYPSAGAQYF	TGTGCCAGCAGTTTATACCCGTCCGCAGGGGCGCAGTATTTT
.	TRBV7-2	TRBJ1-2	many	CASTPNLDSYGYTF	TGTGCCAGCACCCCAAACTTAGATTCATATGGCTACACCTTC
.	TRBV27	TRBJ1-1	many	CASSLGRGMGEAFF	TGTGCCAGCAGTTTGGGCAGGGGCATGGGTGAAGCTTTCTTT
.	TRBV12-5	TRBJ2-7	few	CASGRDTIDEQYF	TGTGCTAGTGGACGGGACACGATCGACGAGCAGTACTTC
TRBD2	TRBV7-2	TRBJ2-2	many	CASRSGTSGTGELFF	TGTGCCAGCAGGTCCGGGACTAGCGGTACCGGGGAGCTGTTTTTT
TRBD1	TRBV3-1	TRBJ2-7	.	CASRGEGAGSYEQYF	TGTGCCAGCAGGGGCGAGGGGGCTGGCTCCTACGAGCAGTACTTC
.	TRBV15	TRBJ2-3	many	CATSRVGGVPDTQYF	TGTGCCACCAGCAGAGTTGGGGGAGTCCCAGATACGCAGTATTTT
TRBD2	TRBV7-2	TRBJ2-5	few	CASSYQRGPQETQYF	TGTGCCAGCAGCTACCAGCGGGGGCCCCAAGAGACCCAGTACTTC
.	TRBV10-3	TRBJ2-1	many	CATVLSGSYNEQFF	TGTGCCACGGTGCTCAGCGGCTCCTACAATGAGCAGTTCTTC
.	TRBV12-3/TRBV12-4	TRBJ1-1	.	CASSHNAAEAFF	TGTGCCAGCAGTCACAATGCCGCTGAAGCTTTCTTT
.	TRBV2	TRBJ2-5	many	CASSQGETQYF	TGTGCCAGCAGTCAGGGGGAGACCCAGTACTTC
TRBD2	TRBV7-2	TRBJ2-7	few	CASSRLRGSSYEQYF	TGTGCCAGCAGCCGGCTACGCGGGAGCTCCTACGAGCAGTACTTC
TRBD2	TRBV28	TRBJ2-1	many	CASSLEQWREGLGMGEQFF	TGTGCCAGCAGTTTAGAACAGTGGCGGGAGGGCCTGGGTATGGGTGAGCAGTTCTTC
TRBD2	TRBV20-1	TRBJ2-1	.	CSATDPGGQENEQFF	TGCAGTGCGACGGACCCGGGGGGGCAGGAGAATGAGCAGTTCTTC
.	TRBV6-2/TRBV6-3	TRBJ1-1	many	CASSYSMNTEAFF	TGTGCCAGCAGTTACAGTATGAACACTGAAGCTTTCTTT
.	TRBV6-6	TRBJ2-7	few	CASSHRGQSYEQYF	TGTGCCAGCAGTCACCGAGGACAGAGCTACGAGCAGTACTTC
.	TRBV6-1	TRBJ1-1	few	CAGGNIGGKNTEAFF	TGTGCCGGGGGGAATATTGGTGGGAAGAACACTGAAGCTTTCTTT
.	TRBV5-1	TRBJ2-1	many	CASSLRDWGLNEQFF	TGCGCCAGCAGCTTGAGGGACTGGGGTCTCAATGAGCAGTTCTTC
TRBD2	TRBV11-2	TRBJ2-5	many	CASSSRLAEETQYF	TGTGCCAGCAGCTCCCGACTAGCGGAAGAGACCCAGTACTTC
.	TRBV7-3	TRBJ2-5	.	CASSSHGQAQYF	TGTGCCAGCAGCTCCCATGGCCAGGCCCAGTACTTC
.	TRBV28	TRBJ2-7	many	CASHPGRKGPYEQYF	TGTGCCAGCCACCCGGGGAGGAAGGGGCCCTACGAGCAGTACTTC
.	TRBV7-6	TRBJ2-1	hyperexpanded	CASSYYGDEQFF	TGTGCCAGCAGCTACTACGGCGATGAGCAGTTCTTC
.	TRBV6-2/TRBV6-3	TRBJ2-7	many	CASSYPETGFYEQYF	TGTGCCAGCAGTTACCCCGAGACGGGATTCTACGAGCAGTACTTC
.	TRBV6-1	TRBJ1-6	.	CASSDWARGTPLHF	TGTGCCAGCAGTGATTGGGCGAGGGGGACACCCCTCCACTTT
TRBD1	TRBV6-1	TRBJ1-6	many	CASSEFVQGGSPLHF	TGTGCCAGCAGTGAATTCGTACAGGGGGGTTCACCCCTCCACTTT
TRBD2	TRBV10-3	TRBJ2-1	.	CAITSGTSGVRNEQFF	TGTGCCATCACCTCCGGGACTAGCGGGGTCAGAAATGAGCAGTTCTTC
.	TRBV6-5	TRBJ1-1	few	CASSYSWVAGTEAFF	TGTGCCAGCAGTTATTCCTGGGTCGCCGGCACTGAAGCTTTCTTT
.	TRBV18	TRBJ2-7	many	CASSPPRTTYEQYF	TGTGCCAGCTCACCACCGAGGACAACCTACGAGCAGTACTTC
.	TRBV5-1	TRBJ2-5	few	CASSQSMGQETQYF	TGCGCCAGCAGCCAAAGCATGGGACAAGAGACCCAGTACTTC
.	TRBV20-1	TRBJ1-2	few	CSASPPNYGYTF	TGCAGTGCTAGCCCCCCAAACTATGGCTACACCTTC
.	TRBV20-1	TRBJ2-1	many	CSARDRRDNEQFF	TGCAGTGCTAGAGATCGGCGGGACAATGAGCAGTTCTTC
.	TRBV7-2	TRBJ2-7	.	CASSPSLGRGREQYF	TGTGCCAGCAGCCCCAGTCTGGGGCGGGGCAGGGAGCAGTACTTC
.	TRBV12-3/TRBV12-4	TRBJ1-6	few	CASSLFYSSNSPLHF	TGTGCCAGCAGTTTATTCTACAGCAGTAATTCACCCCTCCACTTT
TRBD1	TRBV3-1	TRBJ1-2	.	CASSAQGQGAGYGYTF	TGTGCCAGCAGCGCCCAGGGACAGGGGGCCGGCTATGGCTACACCTTC
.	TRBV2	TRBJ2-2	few	CANKLDYTGELFF	TGTGCCAACAAACTCGACTATACCGGGGAGCTGTTTTTT
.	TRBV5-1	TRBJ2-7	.	CASSLGDGTYEQYF	TGCGCCAGCAGCCTTGGGGACGGGACCTACGAGCAGTACTTC
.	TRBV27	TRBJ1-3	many	CASSRTYSPTYGNTIYF	TGTGCCAGCAGTCGGACTTATTCCCCCACCTATGGAAACACCATATATTTT
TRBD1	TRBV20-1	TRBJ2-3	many	CSAWTGGLTDTQYF	TGCAGTGCGTGGACAGGGGGCCTAACAGATACGCAGTATTTT